The 16 T cell receptor beta chains given below trace back to one sample, sequenced in a study of shared clonotypes between healthy human individuals. The data were produced by immunoSEQ multiplex PCR, yet TCRdb's version contains in-frame clones alone and is incomplete. The sample has 490,000 or so clones, 76% seen once. Sample: PBMCs. Source of these receptors: a middle-aged woman in good health. Some clones in this sample may be carry-over from other donors' samples.

The genes are TRBV19 and TRBJ2-2, with 8 bases matching TRBD2. V shed 7 bases, J shed 4 bases, and the junction held 8 bases outside the gene matches. The germline V gene encodes CDR1 LNHDA and CDR2 SQIVND (reference sequence). The CDR3 loop spans 15 amino acids. The DNA of the CDR3 is TGTGCCAGTAACCCCTACGGGAGGGCCACCGGGGAGCTGTTTTTT. Translating gives CASNPYGRATGELFF. Supplemented by reference TRBV19 and TRBJ2-2, the full variable domain reads DGGITQSPKYLFRKEGQNVTLSCEQNLNHDAMYWYRQDPGQGLRLIYYSQIVNDFQKGDIAEGYSVSREKKESFPLTVTSAQKNPTAFYLCASNPYGRATGELFFGEGSRLTVL.

This clone has just a few counts. CDR3 in DNA: TGTGCCAGCAGCTTAACGTTCGCGGGCCAGCAGTTCTTC. It encodes CASSLTFAGQQFF. The rearrangement uses TRBV7-3 and TRBJ2-1; D might be TRBD2 (5 bases). V was clipped by 0 bases and J by 11 bases, with 11 bases between them. Germline-derived CDR1 and CDR2 are SGHTA and FQGTGA. The CDR3 sequence is 13 residues long.

This clone has a handful of counts. The V and J genes are TRBV7-8 and TRBJ2-2; 14 bases match TRBD2. Germline loops: CDR1 SGHVS, CDR2 FQNEAQ. The CDR3 is made up of 16 amino acids. Trimming took 0 bases from V and 9 from J; bases not matched to a gene: 3. CDR3 protein: CASSLATSGRARELFF. The CDR3 DNA is TGTGCCAGCAGCTTAGCGACTAGCGGGAGGGCCCGGGAGCTGTTTTTT.

The V call is TRBV18, the J call TRBJ2-3, with 9 bases lining up with TRBD1. This CDR3 spans 13 amino acids. Germline lookup yields CDR1 KGHSH and CDR2 LQKENI. V lost 4 bases to trimming and J lost 5 bases; unmatched junction nucleotides: 1. Here the CDR3 DNA reads TGTGCCAGCTCACGGGACAGGGAAGATACGCAGTATTTT. Protein: CASSRDREDTQYF.

In nucleotides, the CDR3 is TGTGCCAGCAGCCCCGGACCACAGCCCCAGCATTTT. Encoded protein: CASSPGPQPQHF. The V gene is TRBV14, the J gene TRBJ1-5; D not certain. V shed 4 bases and J shed 7 bases, with 8 bases lying between them. CDR3 length: 12 residues. The V gene's germline CDR1 is SGHDN and CDR2 FVKESK.

This chain joins TRBV7-8 and TRBJ2-1; tentative D call: TRBD2 (5 bases). Germline V gives CDR1 SGHVS, CDR2 FQNEAQ. The ends were cut back, 8 bases at V and 8 bases at J, with 19 bases in the middle. The CDR3 has 14 residues. CDR3 in DNA: TGTGCCAGCGGCGCGGCTAGCCGGAGCGATGAGCAGTTCTTC. Translation gives CASGAASRSDEQFF.

This clone was detected a few times. This sequence joins TRBV19 and TRBJ2-1; 9 bases are shared with TRBD1. With 5 bases clipped from V and 8 bases from J, the junction kept 7 bases outside the gene matches. This CDR3 is built from 14 residues. Germline V gene sequence: CDR1 LNHDA, CDR2 SQIVND (reference sequence). In nucleotides, the CDR3 is TGTGCCAGTAGTGGACAGGGGACCGTCGATGAGCAGTTCTTC. Its translation is CASSGQGTVDEQFF.

For this clone: Other DNA variants within this sample encode the same CDR3. The chain couples TRBV19 to TRBJ1-1, with 8 bases lining up with TRBD1. V lost 4 bases, J lost 3 bases, and 1 base stayed unmatched. Germline assignment: CDR1 LNHDA and CDR2 SQIVND (reference sequence). The CDR3 contains 13 residues. The CDR3 sequence is CASSTTGDTEAFF. For the CDR3, the DNA is TGTGCCAGTAGTACGACAGGGGACACTGAAGCTTTCTTT. Full variable domain (missing parts from reference TRBV19 and TRBJ1-1): DGGITQSPKYLFRKEGQNVTLSCEQNLNHDAMYWYRQDPGQGLRLIYYSQIVNDFQKGDIAEGYSVSREKKESFPLTVTSAQKNPTAFYLCASSTTGDTEAFFGQGTRLTVV.

The CDR3 bases are TGTGCCAGCAGCTTCGGACTAGCGGGAGTAGAGACCCAGTACTTC. It codes for CASSFGLAGVETQYF. V is TRBV7-3 and J is TRBJ2-5, with 13 bases aligning to TRBD2. The CDR3 covers 15 residues. V lost 3 bases to trimming and J lost 4 bases; unmatched junction nucleotides: 2. Germline values: CDR1 SGHTA, CDR2 FQGTGA.

This clone turned up a few times. V and J are TRBV4-1 and TRBJ2-7; a weak D match, TRBD1 (5 bases). This CDR3 spans 15 amino acids. Between the trimmed V and J ends, which lost 1 base and 3 bases, there was a span of 13 bases. Germline V gene lookup returns CDR1 MGHRA and CDR2 YSYEKL. The CDR3 region has the DNA TGCGCCAGCAGCCAAGTGACAGTTGGGGACTACGAGCAGTACTTC. This codes for CASSQVTVGDYEQYF.

This clone came up many times. The rearrangement links TRBV10-1 to TRBJ1-1; D gene ambiguous. The CDR3 is made up of 15 amino acids. Germline V gives CDR1 WNHNN, CDR2 SYGVQD (reference sequence). Trimming took 0 bases from V and 4 from J, leaving 12 bases between them. CDR3 in DNA: TGCGCCAGCAGTGAGTCGGGATCCGCAGGCACTGAAGCTTTCTTT. Protein product: CASSESGSAGTEAFF.

The chain uses TRBV18 and TRBJ2-1; 11 bases are a match to TRBD2. The J segment lost 10 bases and the V segment lost 3 bases, leaving 8 bases of the junction unmatched. Germline V gene sequence: CDR1 KGHSH, CDR2 LQKENI. CDR3 length: 15 amino acids. CDR3 region: CASSPSGRATREQFF. CDR3 DNA: TGTGCCAGCTCACCTAGCGGGAGGGCTACCCGGGAGCAGTTCTTC. The variable domain in full, completed from reference TRBV18 and TRBJ2-1, reads NAGVMQNPRHLVRRRGQEARLRCSPMKGHSHVYWYRQLPEEGLKFMVYLQKENIIDESGMPKERFSAEFPKEGPSILRIQQVVRGDSAAYFCASSPSGRATREQFFGPGTRLTVL.

This sequence joins TRBV7-9 and TRBJ2-5, with 7 bases matching TRBD2. The CDR3 contains 13 residues. The J segment lost 5 bases and the V segment lost 3 bases, leaving 3 bases of the junction unmatched. Germline lookup yields CDR1 SEHNR and CDR2 FQNEAQ (reference sequence). CDR3 in amino acids: CASSFREGETQYF. CDR3 DNA sequence: TGTGCCAGCAGCTTTAGGGAGGGTGAGACCCAGTACTTC.

V usage is TRBV28 and J usage is TRBJ1-5, with D unresolved. Trimming cost V 7 bases and J 0 bases, with 10 bases left between them. The CDR3 spans 14 residues. CDR1 and CDR2 from the germline V gene are MDHEN and SYDVKM. As DNA, the CDR3 is TGTGCCAGCAAGGGAGATCGTAGCAATCAGCCCCAGCATTTT. It is translated as CASKGDRSNQPQHF.

The rearrangement links TRBV19 to TRBJ1-1, with D unclear. CDR1 is LNHDA, CDR2 SQIVND, per germline (reference sequence). V was shortened by 6 bases and J by 2 bases, with 7 bases between the two germline ends. The CDR3 length is 12 residues. The CDR3 sequence: CASRHPNTEAFF. CDR3 in DNA: TGTGCCAGTAGGCATCCTAACACTGAAGCTTTCTTT. Supplemented by reference TRBV19 and TRBJ1-1, the full variable domain reads DGGITQSPKYLFRKEGQNVTLSCEQNLNHDAMYWYRQDPGQGLRLIYYSQIVNDFQKGDIAEGYSVSREKKESFPLTVTSAQKNPTAFYLCASRHPNTEAFFGQGTRLTVV.

This clone was picked up one time. The chain couples TRBV5-3 to TRBJ2-3; TRBD2 agrees at 7 bases. TRBV5-3 qualifies as an ORF whose function is uncertain. This CDR3 contains 15 residues. The J segment lost 1 base and the V segment lost 0 bases, leaving 2 bases of the junction unmatched. In DNA, the CDR3 is TGTGCCAGAAGCTTGGGGCGGGAGTGCACAGATACGCAGTATTTT. As protein: CARSLGRECTDTQYF.